This is a list of T cell receptor beta chains from one sample in a study of stem cell transplantation in POMP-related autoinflammatory disease. Only in-frame clones appear in the TCRdb table, and some are missing; sequencing was by immunoSEQ multiplex PCR. The data hold about 68,000 clones, with approximately 91% observed a single time. The sequenced sample was CD4+ T cells from PBMCs, obtained after stem cell transplantation. All receptors come from a human patient with POMP-related autoinflammation and immune dysregulation (PRAID). Part of the T cells may come from the graft donor. CDR3s include the opening cysteine and the closing phenylalanine or tryptophan. Each record gives: D gene, clone size, J gene, V gene, CDR3 DNA, CDR3 protein. The D gene is left open where the match is weak. Clone size is not always given. Where it is, it says once, few, many or a class for expanded clones.

d_call: NA
clone_size: NA
j_call: TRBJ2-2
v_call: TRBV30
cdr3_nt: TGTGCCTGGCTGGGTGGGACTCAGAACACCGGGGAGCTGTTTTTT
cdr3_aa: CAWLGGTQNTGELFF

d_call: TRBD1
clone_size: NA
j_call: TRBJ1-2
v_call: TRBV19
cdr3_nt: TGTGCCAGTAGGACAGGGGGCGGCTATGGCTACACCTTC
cdr3_aa: CASRTGGGYGYTF

d_call: TRBD1
clone_size: NA
j_call: TRBJ2-7
v_call: TRBV28
cdr3_nt: TGTGCCAGCAGTATTCAAACAGGGGATCGCGAGCAGTACTTC
cdr3_aa: CASSIQTGDREQYF

d_call: NA
clone_size: NA
j_call: TRBJ1-5
v_call: TRBV7-9
cdr3_nt: TGTGCCAGCAGCTCCCGGACACAGCCCCAGCATTTT
cdr3_aa: CASSSRTQPQHF

d_call: TRBD2
clone_size: NA
j_call: TRBJ2-1
v_call: TRBV6-6
cdr3_nt: TGTGCCAGCAGTCCACGAAAGGGACTAGCGGCCTATGGCTACAATGAGCAGTTCTTC
cdr3_aa: CASSPRKGLAAYGYNEQFF

d_call: TRBD2
clone_size: NA
j_call: TRBJ2-5
v_call: TRBV7-2
cdr3_nt: TGTGCCAGCAGATATCGGGAGGGGTCGGAGACCCAGTACTTC
cdr3_aa: CASRYREGSETQYF

d_call: TRBD1
clone_size: NA
j_call: TRBJ1-6
v_call: TRBV24-1
cdr3_nt: TGTGCCACCAGTGACGGGACAGAGAATTCACCCCTCCACTTT
cdr3_aa: CATSDGTENSPLHF

d_call: NA
clone_size: NA
j_call: TRBJ1-2
v_call: TRBV6-5
cdr3_nt: TGTGCCAGCAGTTCTGGCGGCGGCTATGGCTACACCTTC
cdr3_aa: CASSSGGGYGYTF

d_call: TRBD2
clone_size: NA
j_call: TRBJ2-7
v_call: TRBV18
cdr3_nt: TGTGCCAGCTCACCACCTAGCGGGAGGATCGAGCAGTACTTC
cdr3_aa: CASSPPSGRIEQYF

d_call: NA
clone_size: NA
j_call: TRBJ2-5
v_call: TRBV2
cdr3_nt: TGTGCCAGCAGTGATTTGGAGGAGACCCAGTACTTC
cdr3_aa: CASSDLEETQYF

d_call: NA
clone_size: NA
j_call: TRBJ2-1
v_call: TRBV27
cdr3_nt: TGTGCCAGCAAGGGTCCCTACGGGACTCCGAACAATGAGCAGTTCTTC
cdr3_aa: CASKGPYGTPNNEQFF

d_call: NA
clone_size: NA
j_call: TRBJ2-1
v_call: TRBV7-5
cdr3_nt: TGTGTCAGAAGTCGGGGTCCCCTAGCGGGGTTGAATGAGCAGTTCTTC
cdr3_aa: CVRSRGPLAGLNEQFF

d_call: TRBD1
clone_size: NA
j_call: TRBJ1-1
v_call: TRBV4-1
cdr3_nt: TGCGCCAGCAGCCAATCCCCCGTATCTAGACAGGGCCCTGAAGCTTTCTTT
cdr3_aa: CASSQSPVSRQGPEAFF

d_call: NA
clone_size: NA
j_call: TRBJ2-4
v_call: TRBV7-9
cdr3_nt: TGTGCCAGCAGCCCTGACCCCGACAGGCGACAGTACTTC
cdr3_aa: CASSPDPDRRQYF

d_call: NA
clone_size: NA
j_call: TRBJ1-6
v_call: TRBV5-6
cdr3_nt: TGTGCCAGCAGCCCGGCTGCAATAAATTCACCCCTCCACTTT
cdr3_aa: CASSPAAINSPLHF

d_call: NA
clone_size: NA
j_call: TRBJ2-2
v_call: TRBV7-3
cdr3_nt: TGTGCCAGCAGCTTATTTTCGGGGGCCCGCGCTTGGGAGCTGTTTTTT
cdr3_aa: CASSLFSGARAWELFF

d_call: NA
clone_size: once
j_call: TRBJ2-7
v_call: TRBV10-3
cdr3_nt: TGTGCCATCAGTGAGATGGGACACAGCTACGAGCAGTACTTC
cdr3_aa: CAISEMGHSYEQYF

d_call: NA
clone_size: NA
j_call: TRBJ2-3
v_call: TRBV9
cdr3_nt: TGTGCCAGCAGCGGTGGCGGTAGCACAGATACGCAGTATTTT
cdr3_aa: CASSGGGSTDTQYF

d_call: NA
clone_size: NA
j_call: TRBJ1-1
v_call: TRBV28
cdr3_nt: TGTGCCAGCAGTTTAAGGGGACGACGGATAAACACTGAAGCTTTCTTT
cdr3_aa: CASSLRGRRINTEAFF

d_call: TRBD2
clone_size: NA
j_call: TRBJ2-1
v_call: TRBV5-1
cdr3_nt: TGCGCCAGCAGCTTGGTGTTAGGCGGGGGGTATGAGCAGTTCTTC
cdr3_aa: CASSLVLGGGYEQFF

d_call: NA
clone_size: NA
j_call: TRBJ1-3
v_call: TRBV18
cdr3_nt: TGTGCCAGCTCACCGGGGCCGACTGGAAACACCATATATTTT
cdr3_aa: CASSPGPTGNTIYF

d_call: NA
clone_size: NA
j_call: TRBJ1-5
v_call: TRBV4-1
cdr3_nt: TGCGCCAGCAGCCAAGAGGTGGCAACGGCCCAGCATTTT
cdr3_aa: CASSQEVATAQHF